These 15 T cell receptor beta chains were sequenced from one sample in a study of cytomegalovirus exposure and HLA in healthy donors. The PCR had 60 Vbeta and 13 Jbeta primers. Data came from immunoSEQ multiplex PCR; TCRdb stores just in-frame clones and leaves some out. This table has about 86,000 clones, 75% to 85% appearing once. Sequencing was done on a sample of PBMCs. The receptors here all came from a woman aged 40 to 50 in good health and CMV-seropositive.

CDR3 loop: CASLPPGAHEQYF. Written as DNA, the CDR3 is TGTGCCAGCCTCCCTCCAGGGGCCCACGAGCAGTACTTC. The genes are TRBV2 and TRBJ2-7; weak D call: TRBD1 (6 bases). Between the trimmed V and J ends, which lost 8 bases and 5 bases, there was a span of 16 bases. The CDR3 length is 13 residues. CDR1 and CDR2 (germline): SNHLY, FYNNEI.

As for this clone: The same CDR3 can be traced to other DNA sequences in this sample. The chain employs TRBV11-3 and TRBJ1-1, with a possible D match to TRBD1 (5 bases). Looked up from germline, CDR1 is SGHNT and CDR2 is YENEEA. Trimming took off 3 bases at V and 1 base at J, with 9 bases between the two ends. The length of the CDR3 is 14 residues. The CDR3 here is CASSFGGPNTEAFF. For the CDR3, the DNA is TGTGCCAGCAGCTTCGGGGGACCGAACACTGAAGCTTTCTTT.

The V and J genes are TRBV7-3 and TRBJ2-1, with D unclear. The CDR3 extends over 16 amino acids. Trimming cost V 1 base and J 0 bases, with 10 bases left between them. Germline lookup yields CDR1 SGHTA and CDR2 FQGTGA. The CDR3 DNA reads TGTGCCAGCAGCTTAAGTGGGCCGAGCTCCTACAATGAGCAGTTCTTC. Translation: CASSLSGPSSYNEQFF. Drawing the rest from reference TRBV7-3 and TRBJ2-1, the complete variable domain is GAGVSQTPSNKVTEKGKYVELRCDPISGHTALYWYRQSLGQGPEFLIYFQGTGAADDSGLPNDRFFAVRPEGSVSTLKIQRTERGDSAVYLCASSLSGPSSYNEQFFGPGTRLTVL.

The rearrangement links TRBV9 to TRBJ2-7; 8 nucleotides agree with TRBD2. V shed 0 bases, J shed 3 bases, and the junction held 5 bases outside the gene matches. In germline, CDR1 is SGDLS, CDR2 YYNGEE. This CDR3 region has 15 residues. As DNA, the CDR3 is TGTGCCAGCAGCGTAGAAGGTAGCGGGAACTACGAGCAGTACTTC. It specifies CASSVEGSGNYEQYF.

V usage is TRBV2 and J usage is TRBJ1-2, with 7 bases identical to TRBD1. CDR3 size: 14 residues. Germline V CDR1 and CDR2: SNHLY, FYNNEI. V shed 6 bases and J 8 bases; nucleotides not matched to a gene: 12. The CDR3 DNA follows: TGTGCCAGCAGGACCGGGACAGTGGGGCACGGCTACACCTTC. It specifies CASRTGTVGHGYTF.

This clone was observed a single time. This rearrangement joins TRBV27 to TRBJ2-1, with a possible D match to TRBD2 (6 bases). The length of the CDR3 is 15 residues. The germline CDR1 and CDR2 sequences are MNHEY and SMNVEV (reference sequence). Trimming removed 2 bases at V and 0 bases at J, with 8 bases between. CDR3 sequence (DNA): TGTGCCAGCAGTTTAGCGGGAAACTCCTACAATGAGCAGTTCTTC. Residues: CASSLAGNSYNEQFF.

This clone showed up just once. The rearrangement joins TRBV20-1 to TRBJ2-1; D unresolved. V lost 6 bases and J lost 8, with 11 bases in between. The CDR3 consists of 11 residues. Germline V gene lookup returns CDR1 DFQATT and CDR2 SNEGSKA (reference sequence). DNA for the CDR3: TGCAGTGCCAGTATGCTGGATGAGCAGTTCTTC. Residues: CSASMLDEQFF.

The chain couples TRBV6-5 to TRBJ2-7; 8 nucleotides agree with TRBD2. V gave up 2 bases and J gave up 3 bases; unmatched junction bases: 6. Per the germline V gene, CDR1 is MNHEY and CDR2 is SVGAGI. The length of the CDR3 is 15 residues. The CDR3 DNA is TGTGCCAGCAGTTACACAGCGGGAGACTTCTACGAGCAGTACTTC. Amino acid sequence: CASSYTAGDFYEQYF.

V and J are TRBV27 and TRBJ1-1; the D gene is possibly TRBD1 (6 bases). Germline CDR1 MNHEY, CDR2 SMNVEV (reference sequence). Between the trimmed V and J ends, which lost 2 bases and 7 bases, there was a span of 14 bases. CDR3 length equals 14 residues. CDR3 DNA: TGTGCCAGCAGTTTACTCTCAGCACAGGGTGAAGCTTTCTTT. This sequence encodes CASSLLSAQGEAFF.

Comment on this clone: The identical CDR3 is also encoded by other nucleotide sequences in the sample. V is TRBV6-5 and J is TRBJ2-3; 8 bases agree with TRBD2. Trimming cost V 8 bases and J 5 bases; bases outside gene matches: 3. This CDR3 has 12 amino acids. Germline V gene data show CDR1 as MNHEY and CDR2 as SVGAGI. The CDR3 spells CASGLAGDTQYF. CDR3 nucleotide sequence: TGTGCCAGCGGGCTAGCGGGAGATACGCAGTATTTT.

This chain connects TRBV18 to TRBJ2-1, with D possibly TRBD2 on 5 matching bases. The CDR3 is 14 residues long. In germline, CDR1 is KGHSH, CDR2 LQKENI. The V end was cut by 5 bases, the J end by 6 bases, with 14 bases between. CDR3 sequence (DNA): TGTGCCAGCTCAAAAGGAGGAAACCTCAATGAGCAGTTCTTC. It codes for CASSKGGNLNEQFF.

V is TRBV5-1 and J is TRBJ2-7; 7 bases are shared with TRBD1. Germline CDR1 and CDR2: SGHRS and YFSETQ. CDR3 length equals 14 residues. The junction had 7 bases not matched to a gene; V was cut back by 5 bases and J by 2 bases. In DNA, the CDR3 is TGCGCCAGCAGTTCGGGACAGTCAACCTACGAGCAGTACTTC. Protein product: CASSSGQSTYEQYF.

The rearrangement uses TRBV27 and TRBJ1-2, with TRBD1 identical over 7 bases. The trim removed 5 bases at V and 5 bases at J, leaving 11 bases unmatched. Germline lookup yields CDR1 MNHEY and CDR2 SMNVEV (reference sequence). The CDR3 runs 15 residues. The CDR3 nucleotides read TGTGCCAGCAGTCCGGGACAGACTGGGGGTTATGGCTACACCTTC. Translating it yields CASSPGQTGGYGYTF.

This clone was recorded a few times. The chain's CDR3 is CASSRLDPGQVGREQYF. CDR3 nucleotides: TGTGCCAGCAGTAGACTGGATCCGGGACAGGTAGGGCGCGAGCAGTACTTC. The V and J genes are TRBV27 and TRBJ2-7, with TRBD1 matching over 8 bases. This CDR3 comprises 17 residues. Per germline, CDR1 MNHEY and CDR2 SMNVEV (reference sequence). J lost 6 bases, V lost 5 bases, and 18 bases had no gene match.

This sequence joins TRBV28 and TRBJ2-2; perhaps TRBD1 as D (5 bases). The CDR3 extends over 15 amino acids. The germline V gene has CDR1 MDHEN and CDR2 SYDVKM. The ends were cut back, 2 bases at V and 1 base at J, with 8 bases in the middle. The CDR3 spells CASSLGQGNTGELFF. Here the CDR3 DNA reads TGTGCCAGCAGTTTAGGGCAGGGGAACACCGGGGAGCTGTTTTTT.